This T cell receptor beta chain was sequenced during a study of blood T cell repertoires in COVID-19. CDR1 and CDR2 (germline): MNHNS, SASEGT. The CDR3 length is 15 residues. V lost 0 bases to trimming and J lost 4 bases; unmatched junction nucleotides: 3. In the study's own analysis: From reference gene primer amplification, estimates of nucleated cell counts were derived. The data were produced by immunoSEQ multiplex PCR, yet TCRdb's version contains in-frame clones alone and is incomplete. D and trimming were read from the DNA, whereas the V and J calls and clone size are those reported in that table. The sample has under 95,000 clones; approximately 86% are singletons.

Sequenced: peripheral blood. This TCR derives from a woman older than 75 with acute or convalescent COVID-19. This chain uses TRBV6-1 with TRBJ2-1; 7 bases line up with TRBD2. CDR3 DNA: TGTGCCAGCAGTGAAGCTCTAGCGGAGTACAATGAGCAGTTCTTC. Its translation is CASSEALAEYNEQFF.